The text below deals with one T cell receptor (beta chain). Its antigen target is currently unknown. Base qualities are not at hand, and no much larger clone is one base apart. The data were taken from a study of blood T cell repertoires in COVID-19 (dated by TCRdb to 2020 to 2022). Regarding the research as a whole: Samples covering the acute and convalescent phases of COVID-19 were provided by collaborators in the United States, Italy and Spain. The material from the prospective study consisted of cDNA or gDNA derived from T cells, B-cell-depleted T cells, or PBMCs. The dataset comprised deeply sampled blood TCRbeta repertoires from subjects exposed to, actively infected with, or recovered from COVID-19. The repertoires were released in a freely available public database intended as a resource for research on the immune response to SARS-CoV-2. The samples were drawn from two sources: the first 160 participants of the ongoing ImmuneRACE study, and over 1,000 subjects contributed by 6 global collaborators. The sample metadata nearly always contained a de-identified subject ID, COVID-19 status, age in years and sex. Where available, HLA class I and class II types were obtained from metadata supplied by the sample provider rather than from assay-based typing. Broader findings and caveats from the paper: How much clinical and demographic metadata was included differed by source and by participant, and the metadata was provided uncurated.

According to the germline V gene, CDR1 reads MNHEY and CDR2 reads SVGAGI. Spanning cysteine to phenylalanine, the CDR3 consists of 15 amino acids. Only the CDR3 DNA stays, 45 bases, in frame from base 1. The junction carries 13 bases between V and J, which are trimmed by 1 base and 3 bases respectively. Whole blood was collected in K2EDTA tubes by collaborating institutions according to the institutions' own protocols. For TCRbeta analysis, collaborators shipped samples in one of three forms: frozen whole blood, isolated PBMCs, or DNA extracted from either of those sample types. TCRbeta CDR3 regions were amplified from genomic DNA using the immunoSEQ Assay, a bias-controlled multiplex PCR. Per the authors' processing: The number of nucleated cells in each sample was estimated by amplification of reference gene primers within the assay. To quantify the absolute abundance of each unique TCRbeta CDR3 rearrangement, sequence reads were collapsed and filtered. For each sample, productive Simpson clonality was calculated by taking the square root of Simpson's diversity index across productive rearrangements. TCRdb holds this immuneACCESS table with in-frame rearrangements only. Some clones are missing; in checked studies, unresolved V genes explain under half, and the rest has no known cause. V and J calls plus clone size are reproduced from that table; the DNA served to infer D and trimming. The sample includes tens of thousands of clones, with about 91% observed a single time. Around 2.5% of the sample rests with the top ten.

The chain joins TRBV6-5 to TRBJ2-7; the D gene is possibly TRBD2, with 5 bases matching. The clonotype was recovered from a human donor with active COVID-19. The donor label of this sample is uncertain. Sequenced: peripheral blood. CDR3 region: CASSYWTEGFYEQYF. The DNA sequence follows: TGTGCCAGCAGTTACTGGACCGAGGGATTCTACGAGCAGTACTTC.